A selection of T cell receptor beta chains follows, all from one sample in a study of shared clonotypes between healthy human individuals. The data were produced by immunoSEQ multiplex PCR, yet TCRdb's version contains in-frame clones alone and is incomplete. The sample yields some 2,000,000 clones, around 95% seen once. Material for sequencing was naive CD4+ T cells sorted from blood. The receptors stem from a man between 18 and 29 years old in good health. CDR3s include the opening cysteine and the closing phenylalanine or tryptophan. A D gene is named only where the DNA matches it firmly. A row's size may be missing; if present it is once, few, many or a size class.

>.|TRBJ1-2|TRBV10-2|TRBD1
TGCGCCAGCAGTCCCGGGACAGCGGGTCTACCTTCCTATGGCTACACCTTC
CASSPGTAGLPSYGYTF
>.|TRBJ1-2|TRBV5-1|.
TGCGCCAGCAGCGGGAATCTAAATGGCTACACCTTC
CASSGNLNGYTF
>.|TRBJ2-7|TRBV28|TRBD1
TGTGCCAGCCGGGACAGGTGGTACGAGCAGTACTTC
CASRDRWYEQYF
>.|TRBJ1-6|TRBV6-5|.
TGTGCCAGCAGTCAAGATTGGACGGCATCACCCCTCCACTTT
CASSQDWTASPLHF
>.|TRBJ1-1|TRBV29-1|.
TGCAGCGTTGTACAGGGAGCCGCTGAAGCTTTCTTT
CSVVQGAAEAFF
>.|TRBJ2-2|TRBV7-2|TRBD2
TGTGCCAGCAGCTCTCCGGGAGGAAACACCGGGGAGCTGTTTTTT
CASSSPGGNTGELFF
>.|TRBJ2-7|TRBV4-1|.
TGCGCCAGCAGCCAAGACAACGTACCCCACTACGAGCAGTACTTC
CASSQDNVPHYEQYF
>once|TRBJ2-7|TRBV5-1|.
TGCGCCAGCAGCCTTCCTACGACAAGCTCCTACGAGCAGTACTTC
CASSLPTTSSYEQYF
>.|TRBJ2-7|TRBV27|.
TGTGCCAGCAGTTCCGGGATTTGGTACGAGCAGTACTTC
CASSSGIWYEQYF
>.|TRBJ2-5|TRBV9|TRBD2
TGTGCCAGCAGCGTAGGGCTAGCGGGGGCCTCCGAGACCCAGTACTTC
CASSVGLAGASETQYF
>.|TRBJ2-7|TRBV2|.
TGTGCCAGCAGCCCAGGACAGCCCTACGAGCAGTACTTC
CASSPGQPYEQYF
>.|TRBJ2-7|TRBV18|.
TGTGCCAGCTCACCCGAAACAGGGCGGGGATCCTACGAGCAGTACTTC
CASSPETGRGSYEQYF
>.|TRBJ2-7|TRBV25-1|TRBD1
TGTGCCAGCAGTCGGCTTACAGGGGCTCCATCGGTACAGTACTTC
CASSRLTGAPSVQYF
>.|TRBJ2-7|TRBV19|TRBD1
TGTGCCAGTAGTATAAGGGACAGGGGCTCCTACGAGCAGTACTTC
CASSIRDRGSYEQYF
>once|TRBJ2-7|TRBV25-1|.
TGTGCCAGCAGTGAACCCCGGGCGACCTACGAGCAGTACTTC
CASSEPRATYEQYF
>.|TRBJ2-3|TRBV7-3|.
TGTGCCAGCAGTCGACAGAGCACAGATACGCAGTATTTT
CASSRQSTDTQYF
>.|TRBJ1-2|TRBV30|.
TGTGCCTGGAGTTCAGGGGTTGACTATGGCTACACCTTC
CAWSSGVDYGYTF
>.|TRBJ1-2|TRBV7-9|.
TGTGCCAGCAGCTTCGCTACGGGGAGGTATGGCTACACCTTC
CASSFATGRYGYTF
>.|TRBJ2-7|TRBV5-4|TRBD2
TGTGCCAGCAGCCTACCAACGGGACTAGCGACCTACGAGCAGTACTTC
CASSLPTGLATYEQYF
>.|TRBJ2-3|TRBV5-4|.
TGTGCCAGCAGTTCTTTGATCGGTATGGGGGCCAAGGATACGCAGTATTTT
CASSSLIGMGAKDTQYF
>.|TRBJ2-7|TRBV7-2|TRBD1
TGTGCCAGCACCAAGGGACAGGGGAAGGGCGAGCAGTACTTC
CASTKGQGKGEQYF
>.|TRBJ2-7|TRBV25-1|.
TGTGCCAGCAGTGAGGGGGCCTACGAGCAGTACTTC
CASSEGAYEQYF
>.|TRBJ1-1|TRBV15|.
TGTGCCACCGAACGGGGACGGGGGAACACTGAAGCTTTCTTT
CATERGRGNTEAFF
>.|TRBJ2-7|TRBV19|TRBD2
TGTGCCAGTAGTTTTCGATCACCCGGGACTAGCGGGAGAGGCAACGAGCAGTACTTC
CASSFRSPGTSGRGNEQYF
>.|TRBJ2-3|TRBV6-4|.
TGTGCCAGCACGGAACGGGGGCGCAGCACAGATACGCAGTATTTT
CASTERGRSTDTQYF
>.|TRBJ2-7|TRBV6-6|.
TGTGCCAGCAGTTATTCCACCGGGACGGCTACCTACGAGCAGTACTTC
CASSYSTGTATYEQYF
>.|TRBJ1-6|TRBV5-1|TRBD1
TGCGCCAGCAGCATTAGGACAGGGGGGGATTCACCCCTCCACTTT
CASSIRTGGDSPLHF
>.|TRBJ1-2|TRBV27|TRBD1
TGTGCCAGCAGCAGCGACAGGGCATATGGCTACACCTTC
CASSSDRAYGYTF
>.|TRBJ1-5|TRBV6-4|TRBD1
TGTGCCAGCAGTGACTCGGACAGGGCCAGCAATCAGCCCCAGCATTTT
CASSDSDRASNQPQHF
>once|TRBJ2-1|TRBV11-2|.
TGTGCCAGCAGCTCCCAGCGGGATGAGCAGTTCTTC
CASSSQRDEQFF
>.|TRBJ1-3|TRBV7-8|.
TGTGCCAGCACCCCCCAGGTTCAGGGAAACACCATATATTTT
CASTPQVQGNTIYF
>.|TRBJ1-6|TRBV19|.
TGTGCCAGTAGTCCAAACAAGAGCTCCTATAATTCACCCCTCCACTTT
CASSPNKSSYNSPLHF
>.|TRBJ2-7|TRBV5-4|.
TGTGCCAGCAGCTGGGATAGAGACGAGCAGTACTTC
CASSWDRDEQYF
>.|TRBJ2-7|TRBV6-6|.
TGTGCCAGCAGCCTACTTGCAGGGGCCGGTGAGCAGTACTTC
CASSLLAGAGEQYF
>.|TRBJ1-1|TRBV19|.
TGTGCCAGTAGGAGTCGGGTGGGCACTGAAGCTTTCTTT
CASRSRVGTEAFF
>.|TRBJ2-3|TRBV11-3|.
TGTGCCAGCAGCTCGGCAGATACGCAGTATTTT
CASSSADTQYF
>.|TRBJ1-1|TRBV29-1|TRBD1
TGCAGCGCTAAGGGACAGGGAAGGACTGAAGCTTTCTTT
CSAKGQGRTEAFF
>.|TRBJ2-2|TRBV7-9|.
TGTGCCAGCAGCGTCCAGAACACCGGGGAGCTGTTTTTT
CASSVQNTGELFF
>.|TRBJ1-2|TRBV7-9|TRBD1
TGTGCCAGCAGGAAAGACGGAACAGGGGGGCATGGCTACACCTTC
CASRKDGTGGHGYTF
>.|TRBJ2-3|TRBV5-6|TRBD2
TGTGCCAGCAGCTTGGCGACGGGACTAGGGGGGGATACGCAGTATTTT
CASSLATGLGGDTQYF